This passage covers 8 T cell receptor beta chains from one sample sequenced in a study of cytomegalovirus exposure and HLA in healthy donors. Primers for the PCR totalled 60 Vbeta and 13 Jbeta. TCRdb keeps only in-frame clones here, not all; method: immunoSEQ multiplex PCR. This sample has approximately 100,000 clones; about 75% occur once, and the top ten carry 9.5% to 15%. The sequencing input was PBMCs. The receptors derive from a woman aged 35 to 49 in good health and CMV-seropositive.

This clone was seen repeatedly, ten times or more. The V call is TRBV7-9, the J call TRBJ1-1; 7 positions agree with TRBD1. Germline V gene lookup returns CDR1 SEHNR and CDR2 FQNEAQ (reference sequence). V shed 3 bases, J shed 4 bases, and the junction held 2 bases outside the gene matches. The CDR3 covers 13 residues. The CDR3 nucleotides read TGTGCCAGCAGCTTCGGGACAGTCACTGAAGCTTTCTTT. Amino acid sequence: CASSFGTVTEAFF.

In its sample, this clone was seen once. The chain uses TRBV7-9 and TRBJ2-7; 11 bases align to TRBD2. Trimming cost V 8 bases and J 4 bases; bases outside gene matches: 4. Germline lookup yields CDR1 SEHNR and CDR2 FQNEAQ (reference sequence). The CDR3 covers 13 residues. The CDR3 is CASGGLAGYEQYF. The CDR3 DNA is TGTGCCAGCGGAGGACTAGCGGGTTACGAGCAGTACTTC.

The chain recombines TRBV7-2 with TRBJ2-3; 8 nucleotides agree with TRBD2. CDR3 size: 13 residues. Looked up from germline, CDR1 is SGHTA and CDR2 is FQGNSA. The V segment lost 4 bases and the J segment 6 bases; nucleotides outside the gene matches: 3. The CDR3 is CASSSVAGDTQYF. The CDR3 DNA reads TGTGCCAGCAGCTCTGTAGCGGGGGATACGCAGTATTTT.

This clone is a singleton in its sample. V usage is TRBV6-5 and J usage is TRBJ1-6, with 7 bases aligning to TRBD1. The ends lost 2 bases at V and 10 bases at J; junction bases unmatched: 5. Germline CDR1 MNHEY, CDR2 SVGAGI. CDR3 size: 14 residues. CDR3 in amino acids: CASSYAGTVSPLHF. For the CDR3, the DNA is TGTGCCAGCAGTTACGCCGGGACAGTATCACCCCTCCACTTT.

Only one count was recorded for this clone. The genes are TRBV10-3 and TRBJ1-2; D is ambiguous. V was clipped by 4 bases and J by 4 bases, with 13 bases between them. The CDR3 totals 14 residues. Germline values: CDR1 ENHRY, CDR2 SYGVKD. Written as DNA, the CDR3 is TGTGCCATCAGTGGAGGAATGGAGGGCTATGGCTACACCTTC. It translates to CAISGGMEGYGYTF.

J is TRBJ2-3 and V is TRBV27; D is perhaps TRBD2 (5 bases). The germline gives CDR1 MNHEY, CDR2 SMNVEV (reference sequence). V lost 6 bases and J 1 base, leaving 17 bases between the germline ends. The CDR3 extends over 16 amino acids. CDR3 amino acids: CASSPTERRRTDTQYF. CDR3 bases: TGTGCCAGCAGCCCAACGGAGCGGCGGCGCACAGATACGCAGTATTTT.

The V gene is TRBV6-5, the J gene TRBJ1-5; a possible D gene is TRBD1 (5 bases). The germline V gene encodes CDR1 MNHEY and CDR2 SVGAGI. With 2 bases removed from V and 3 bases from J, the gap between germline ends came to 8 bases. This CDR3 is 14 amino acids long. Here the CDR3 reads CASSYTGLNQPQHF. CDR3 DNA sequence: TGTGCCAGCAGTTACACAGGTCTCAATCAGCCCCAGCATTTT.

The genes are TRBV11-2 and TRBJ2-2, with D maybe TRBD1 (6 bases). This CDR3 is built from 15 residues. From germline, CDR1 is SGHAT and CDR2 FQNNGV. Between the trimmed V and J ends, which lost 5 bases and 6 bases, there was a span of 16 bases. In nucleotides, the CDR3 is TGTGCCAGCAGCCCGCTTCAGGGGCGCGCCGGGGAGCTGTTTTTT. Amino acids: CASSPLQGRAGELFF.